This T cell receptor beta chain was captured by sequencing in a study of glioma-infiltrating T cells. With 6 bases clipped from V and 5 bases from J, the junction kept 6 bases outside the gene matches. The V gene's germline CDR1 is SEHNR and CDR2 FQNEAQ (reference sequence). There are 13 residues in the CDR3. This clonotype was counted at least ten times. Antigen: not known. Using RNA template, CDR3s of TCR alpha and beta were amplified with iRepertoire arm-PCR. TCRdb re-called the multiplex PCR reads with MiXCR, one entry per CDR3 protein. In the table there are about 89,000 distinct CDR3 sequences, 20% to 25% of which are singletons. Study-wide findings and caveats: CDR3 overlap between tissue and blood was very small.

This chain joins TRBV7-9 and TRBJ1-1; TRBD1 matches 7 bases. The sequence came from a human donor with low-grade glioma or glioblastoma, undergoing nonglioma brain surgery, or in good health (not recorded which). The specimen was glioma tissue, nonneoplastic brain tissue, or PBMCs (not recorded which). The CDR3 DNA is TGTGCCAGCAGACAGGGGAAGGTGACTGAAGCTTTCTTT. Translated: CASRQGKVTEAFF.